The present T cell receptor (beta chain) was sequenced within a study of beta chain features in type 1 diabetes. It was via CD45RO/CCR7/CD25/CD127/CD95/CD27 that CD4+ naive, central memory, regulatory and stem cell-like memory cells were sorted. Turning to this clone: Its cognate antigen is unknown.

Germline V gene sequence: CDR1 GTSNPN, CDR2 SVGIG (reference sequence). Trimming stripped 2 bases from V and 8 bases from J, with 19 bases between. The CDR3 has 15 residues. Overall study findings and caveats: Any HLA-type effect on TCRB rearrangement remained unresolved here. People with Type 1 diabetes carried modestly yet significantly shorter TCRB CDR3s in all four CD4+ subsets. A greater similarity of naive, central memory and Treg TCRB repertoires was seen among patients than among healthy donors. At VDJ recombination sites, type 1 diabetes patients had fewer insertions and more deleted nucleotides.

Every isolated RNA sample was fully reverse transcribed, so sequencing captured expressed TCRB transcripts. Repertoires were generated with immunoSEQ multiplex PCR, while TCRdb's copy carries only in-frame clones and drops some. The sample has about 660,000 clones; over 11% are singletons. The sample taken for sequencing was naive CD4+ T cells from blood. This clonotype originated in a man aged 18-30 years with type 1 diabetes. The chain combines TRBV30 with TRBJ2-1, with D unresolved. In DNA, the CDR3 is TGTGCCTGGAGTCCAACCAACCTCAGGAACGATGAGCAGTTCTTC. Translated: CAWSPTNLRNDEQFF.